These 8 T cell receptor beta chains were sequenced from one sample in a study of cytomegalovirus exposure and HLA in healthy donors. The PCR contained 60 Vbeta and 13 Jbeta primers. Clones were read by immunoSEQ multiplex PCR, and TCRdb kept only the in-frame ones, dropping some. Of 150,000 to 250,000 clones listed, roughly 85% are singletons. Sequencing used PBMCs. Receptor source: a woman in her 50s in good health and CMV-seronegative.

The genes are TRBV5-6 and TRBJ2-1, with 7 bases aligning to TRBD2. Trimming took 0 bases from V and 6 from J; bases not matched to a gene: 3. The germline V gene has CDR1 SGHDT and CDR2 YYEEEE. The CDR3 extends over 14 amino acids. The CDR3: CASSLGLAVNEQFF. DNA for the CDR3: TGTGCCAGCAGCTTGGGACTAGCTGTCAATGAGCAGTTCTTC.

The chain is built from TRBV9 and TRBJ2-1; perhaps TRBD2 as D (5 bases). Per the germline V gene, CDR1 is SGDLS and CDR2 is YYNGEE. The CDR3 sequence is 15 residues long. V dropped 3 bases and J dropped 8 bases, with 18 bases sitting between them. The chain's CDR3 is CASSAVMRGRDEQFF. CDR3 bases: TGTGCCAGCAGCGCAGTCATGAGAGGGCGCGATGAGCAGTTCTTC.

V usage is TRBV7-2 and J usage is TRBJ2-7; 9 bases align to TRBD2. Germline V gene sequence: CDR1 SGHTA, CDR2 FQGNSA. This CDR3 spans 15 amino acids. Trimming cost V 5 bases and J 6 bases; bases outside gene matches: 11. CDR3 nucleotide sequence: TGTGCCAGCAGCCCGTCCCGACTAGCGGTGGGCGAGCAGTACTTC. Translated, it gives CASSPSRLAVGEQYF. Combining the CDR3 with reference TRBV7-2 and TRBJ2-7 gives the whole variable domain GAGVSQSPSNKVTEKGKDVELRCDPISGHTALYWYRQSLGQGLEFLIYFQGNSAPDKSGLPSDRFSAERTGGSVSTLTIQRTQQEDSAVYLCASSPSRLAVGEQYFGPGTRLTVT.

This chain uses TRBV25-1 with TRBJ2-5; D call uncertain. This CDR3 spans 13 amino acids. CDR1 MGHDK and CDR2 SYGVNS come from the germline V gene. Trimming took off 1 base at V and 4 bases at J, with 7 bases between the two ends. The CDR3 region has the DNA TGTGCCAGCAGTGAATCAGGTCGAGAGACCCAGTACTTC. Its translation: CASSESGRETQYF.

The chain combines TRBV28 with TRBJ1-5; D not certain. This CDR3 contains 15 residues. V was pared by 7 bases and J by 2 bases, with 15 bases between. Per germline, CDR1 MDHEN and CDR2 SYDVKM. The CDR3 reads CASTLRGIGNQPQHF. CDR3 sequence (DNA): TGTGCCAGCACTTTGCGGGGAATTGGCAATCAGCCCCAGCATTTT.

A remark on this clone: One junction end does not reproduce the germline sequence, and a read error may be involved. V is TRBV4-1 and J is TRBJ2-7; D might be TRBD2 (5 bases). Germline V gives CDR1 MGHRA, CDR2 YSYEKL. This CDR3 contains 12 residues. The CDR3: CASSQDMLTILF. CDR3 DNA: TGCGCCAGCAGCCAAGATATGTTGACTATCCTCTTC.

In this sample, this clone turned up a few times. The CDR3 region has the DNA TGTGCCAGCAGTCCACCGCGGGGGAGAAGAGAAAAACTGTTTTTT. It specifies CASSPPRGRREKLFF. J is TRBJ1-4 and V is TRBV28; possible D gene TRBD1, 5 bases. CDR1 is MDHEN, CDR2 SYDVKM, per germline. V lost 5 bases, J lost 8 bases, and 18 bases lay in between. There are 15 residues in the CDR3.

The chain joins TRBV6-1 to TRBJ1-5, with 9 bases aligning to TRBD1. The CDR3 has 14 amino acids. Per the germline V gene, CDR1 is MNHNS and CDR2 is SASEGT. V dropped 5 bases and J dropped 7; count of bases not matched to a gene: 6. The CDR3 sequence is CASSRTGEGQPQHF. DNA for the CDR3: TGTGCCAGCAGTCGGACAGGGGAAGGGCAGCCCCAGCATTTT.